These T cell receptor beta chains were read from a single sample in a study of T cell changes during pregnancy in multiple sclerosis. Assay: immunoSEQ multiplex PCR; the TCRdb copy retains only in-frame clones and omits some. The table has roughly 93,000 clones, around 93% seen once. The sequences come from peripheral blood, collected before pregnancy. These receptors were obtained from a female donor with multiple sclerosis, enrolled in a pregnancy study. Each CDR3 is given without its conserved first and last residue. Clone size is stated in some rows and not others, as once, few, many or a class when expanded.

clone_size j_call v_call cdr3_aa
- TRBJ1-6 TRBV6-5 ASSYSGPSNSPLH
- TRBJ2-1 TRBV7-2 ATRRSGGAIYNEQF
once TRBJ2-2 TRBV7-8 ASSLAPTGEVVGELF
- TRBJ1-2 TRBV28 ASDLGAGAHGYT
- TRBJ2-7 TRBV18 ASISGGYSNEQY
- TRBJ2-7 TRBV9 ASSPGGAPFHEQY
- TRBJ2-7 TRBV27 ASSSQPDTLEQY
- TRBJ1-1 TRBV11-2 ASSRRFGVQGRMNTEAF
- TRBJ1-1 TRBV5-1 ASSLARNTEAF
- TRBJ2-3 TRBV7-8 ASSFRDRGRADTQY
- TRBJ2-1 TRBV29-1 SARDYYNEQF
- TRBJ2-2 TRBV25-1 ASSRVGGLGTGELF
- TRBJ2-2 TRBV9 ASSLTSGSLTGELF
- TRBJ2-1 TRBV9 ASSVTSGLYNEQF
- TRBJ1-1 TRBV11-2 ASSLAQGITEAF
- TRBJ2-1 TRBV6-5 ASSSLTPSGEQF
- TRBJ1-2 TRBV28 ASSSKPGYT
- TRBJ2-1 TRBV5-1 ASSSQGRSDEQF
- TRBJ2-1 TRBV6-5 ASRGGYNEQF
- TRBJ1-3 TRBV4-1 ASSQDQTGSGNTIY
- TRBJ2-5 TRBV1 TSSQGHSGGAETQY
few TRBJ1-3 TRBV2 ASRGTGTSGNTIY
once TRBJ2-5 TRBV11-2 ASSLDSHRVETQY
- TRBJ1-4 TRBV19 ASSIQGATNEKLF
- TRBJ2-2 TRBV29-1 SVEAANTGELF
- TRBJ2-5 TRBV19 ASSRAGTSVETQY
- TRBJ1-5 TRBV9 ASSVVGGAVGSSNQPQH
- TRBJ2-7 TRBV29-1 SVGTSYEQY
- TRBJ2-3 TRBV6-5 ASSYSVGGSTDTQY
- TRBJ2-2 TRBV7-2 ASSFGLAGNTGELF
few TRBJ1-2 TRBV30 AWSPFDRGFGYT
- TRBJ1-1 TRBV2 ASSGGGGTEAF
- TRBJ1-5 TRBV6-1 ASSVEELGGGH
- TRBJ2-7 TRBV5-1 ASRAAGTGLYEQY
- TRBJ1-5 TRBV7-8 ASSLSLRGQGQNQPQH
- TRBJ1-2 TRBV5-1 ASSLEGDGYT
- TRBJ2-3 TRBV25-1 ASSEYSSGKLSTDTQY
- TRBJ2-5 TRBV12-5 ASGLGQVQETQY
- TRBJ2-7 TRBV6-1 ASSLDGTGSYEQY
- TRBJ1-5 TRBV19 ASRQGHSNQPQH
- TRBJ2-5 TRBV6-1 ASSDAGWETQY
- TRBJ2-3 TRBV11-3 ASSPGYSTDTQY
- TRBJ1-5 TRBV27 ASSPLFRRGNQPQH
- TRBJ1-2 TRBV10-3 AISEGQGRYGYT
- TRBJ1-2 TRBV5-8 ASSPGTGRGYT